Here is one T cell receptor (beta chain) with its context. The germline gene is not matched at one end of the junction; a read error may be the cause. The data stem from a study of tumor-infiltrating lymphocytes in oesophageal squamous cell carcinoma. MiXCR was run by TCRdb on the PCR reads, yielding one entry per CDR3 protein. The sample includes about 11,000 distinct CDR3 sequences, 50% to 65% of them seen just once. There are 14 residues in the CDR3. Germline V CDR1 and CDR2: SGHNT, YENEEA. The sequencing sample was made of esophageal tumor tissue. This chain joins TRBV11-3 and TRBJ1-6, with a tentative D call TRBD1 (6 bases). This receptor was identified in a male donor with esophageal squamous cell carcinoma. In nucleotides, the CDR3 is TGTGCCAGCAGCTTAGCAGAGAAGGGGGACGAGCAGTACTTT. This gives the protein CASSLAEKGDEQYF.